These 6 T cell receptor beta chains were all obtained from the same sample, sequenced in a study of Ad26.COV2.S vaccination and SARS-CoV-2 variants (TCRdb year 2021). This specimen's treatment or condition label, per the study, means: over 15 received Ad26.COV2.S at low or high dose, single or two shots; about 5 received placebo; per-sample allocation not given. For vaccine and placebo recipients, repertoires were sequenced using samples collected on day 63 after the first injection. Receptor libraries were prepared by the immunoSEQ multiplex PCR assay. TCRdb limited this immuneACCESS table to in-frame rearrangements with V and J called. A share of clones is missing; checked studies link under half to unresolved V genes, and the rest is unexplained. The sample contains more than 300,000 clones, 85% of them found a single time. The ten most abundant clones make up around 2% of the sample. The starting material was peripheral blood, obtained in a trial of Ad26.COV2.S vaccine versus placebo. These receptors were obtained from a person aged 18-60 years who received the Ad26.COV2.S COVID-19 vaccine or a placebo.

This sequence joins TRBV28 and TRBJ2-7; 13 positions match TRBD2. Trimming at V came to 6 bases and at J to 6 bases, leaving 11 bases not matched to a gene. This CDR3 is built from 16 residues. Per the germline V gene, CDR1 is MDHEN and CDR2 is SYDVKM. This CDR3 reads CASRPITSGGASEQYF. For the CDR3, the DNA is TGTGCCAGCAGACCTATAACTAGCGGGGGGGCCTCCGAGCAGTACTTC.

This clone has only a few counts. This sample also contains other DNA sequences that code for the same CDR3. This chain connects TRBV4-2 to TRBJ2-7; 7 positions agree with TRBD2. Germline V lookup: CDR1 LGHNA, CDR2 YNFKEQ. The V gene end was trimmed by 1 base and the J gene end by 2 bases; junction bases not matched to a gene: 2. The CDR3 is 14 amino acids. The DNA for the CDR3 is TGTGCCAGCAGCCAAGTGGGGGGGGCCTACGAGCAGTACTTC. This codes for CASSQVGGAYEQYF.

The chain links TRBV28 to TRBJ1-2; D ambiguous. The CDR3 runs to 12 residues. Germline V CDR1 and CDR2: MDHEN, SYDVKM. V lost 6 bases, J lost 5 bases, and 10 bases lay in between. CDR3: CASRRSEYGYTF. In DNA, the CDR3 is TGTGCCAGCAGGAGAAGCGAGTATGGCTACACCTTC.

The chain uses TRBV28 and TRBJ1-1; no clear D. CDR1 and CDR2 from the germline V gene are MDHEN and SYDVKM. V shed 7 bases and J shed 7 bases, with 16 bases lying between them. The CDR3 extends over 13 amino acids. CDR3 coding DNA: TGTGCCAGCACCTCCCCCGGCGGGGTTGAAGCTTTCTTT. The encoded protein is CASTSPGGVEAFF. Complete variable domain (other parts from reference TRBV28 and TRBJ1-1): DVKVTQSSRYLVKRTGEKVFLECVQDMDHENMFWYRQDPGLGLRLIYFSYDVKMKEKGDIPEGYSVSREKKERFSLILESASTNQTSMYLCASTSPGGVEAFFGQGTRLTVV.

This chain uses TRBV5-1 with TRBJ1-4; 9 nucleotides agree with TRBD1. The V segment lost 4 bases and the J segment 7 bases; nucleotides outside the gene matches: 8. Germline V gives CDR1 SGHRS, CDR2 YFSETQ. The CDR3 consists of 15 residues. CDR3 nucleotide sequence: TGCGCCAGCAGCGTAACAGGGGGCGGGATTGAAAAACTGTTTTTT. Its translation: CASSVTGGGIEKLFF.

The table lists this clone with a few counts. The chain is built from TRBV7-8 and TRBJ1-5; unclear D gene. V shed 5 bases and J shed 3 bases, with 11 bases lying between them. The germline V gene has CDR1 SGHVS and CDR2 FQNEAQ. This CDR3 has 14 amino acids. The CDR3 region has the DNA TGTGCCAGCAGCACCGACTGGAACAATCAGCCCCAGCATTTT. This sequence encodes CASSTDWNNQPQHF.